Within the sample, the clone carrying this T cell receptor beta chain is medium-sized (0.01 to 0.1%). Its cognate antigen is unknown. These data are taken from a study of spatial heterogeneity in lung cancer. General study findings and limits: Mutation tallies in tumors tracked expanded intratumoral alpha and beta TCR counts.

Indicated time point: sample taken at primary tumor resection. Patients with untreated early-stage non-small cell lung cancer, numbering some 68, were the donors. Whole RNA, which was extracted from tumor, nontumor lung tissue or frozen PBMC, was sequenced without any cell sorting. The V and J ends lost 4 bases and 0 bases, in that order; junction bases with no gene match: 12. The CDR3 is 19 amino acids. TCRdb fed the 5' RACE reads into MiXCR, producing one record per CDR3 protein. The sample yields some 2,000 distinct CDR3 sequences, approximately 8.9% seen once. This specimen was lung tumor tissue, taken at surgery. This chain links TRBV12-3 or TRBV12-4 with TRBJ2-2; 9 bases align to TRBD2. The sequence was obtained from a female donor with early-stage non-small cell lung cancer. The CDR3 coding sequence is TGTGCCAGCAGTTCCTTAGGGCTAGCGGGACTACCGAACACCGGGGAGCTGTTTTTT. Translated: CASSSLGLAGLPNTGELFF.